The 7 T cell receptor beta chains below all came from one sample that was sequenced in a study of a mutant IDH1 vaccine in newly diagnosed glioma. Antigens for these TCRs are unknown. Clones were sequenced by immunoSEQ multiplex PCR, and TCRdb holds only the in-frame ones, with some missing. This table holds about 40,000 clones, 91% found once. Time point of the sample: week 5, during vaccination. The content of each vaccine dose was 300 ug of mutant IDH1 20-mer peptide, and topical imiquimod accompanied it. The sequenced sample was PBMCs, obtained from a glioma patient whose treatment included an IDH1 peptide vaccine. The receptor set was obtained from a man aged 45-60 years with glioma.

The rearrangement uses TRBV6-6 and TRBJ1-2; 8 bases agree with TRBD1. J gave up 3 bases and V 2 bases, and 5 bases lay outside the gene matches. The CDR3 has 15 residues. Germline CDR1 reads MNHNY; CDR2 reads SVGAGI (reference sequence). The CDR3 coding sequence is TGTGCCAGCAGTTACCTGGACAGGGACTACTATGGCTACACCTTC. As protein: CASSYLDRDYYGYTF.

In DNA, the CDR3 is TGTGCCAGCAGGGGGACCGGGACAGGGTCCTACGAGCAGTACTTC. It specifies CASRGTGTGSYEQYF. V usage is TRBV6-5 and J usage is TRBJ2-7; 9 bases fit TRBD1. This CDR3 is built from 15 residues. The V segment lost 6 bases and the J segment 1 base; nucleotides outside the gene matches: 7. The germline V gene has CDR1 MNHEY and CDR2 SVGAGI.

The CDR3 DNA reads as TGTGCTAGCGGCCCGGGACAGGGCGATGAGCAGTTCTTC. It encodes CASGPGQGDEQFF. This chain uses TRBV7-7 with TRBJ2-1; 9 bases are shared with TRBD1. The CDR3 extends over 13 amino acids. The germline CDR1 and CDR2 sequences are SSHAT and FNYEAQ (reference sequence).

The CDR3 DNA reads as TGTGCCAGTAGTATTCTGACTAGCGGGGGACATGAGCAGTTCTTC. Translating gives CASSILTSGGHEQFF. The rearrangement links TRBV19 to TRBJ2-1; 12 nucleotides align to TRBD2. The V gene end was trimmed by 3 bases and the J gene end by 8 bases; junction bases not matched to a gene: 5. The germline CDR1 and CDR2 sequences are LNHDA and SQIVND (reference sequence). CDR3 size: 15 residues.

The chain carries TRBV10-2 and TRBJ2-2; D gene unclear. Trimming took 8 bases from V and 4 from J, leaving 8 bases between them. Per germline, CDR1 WSHSY and CDR2 SAAADI. This CDR3 comprises 12 residues. The CDR3 spells CASGDGTGELFF. CDR3 in DNA: TGCGCCAGCGGAGACGGCACCGGGGAGCTGTTTTTT.

DNA of the CDR3: TGTGCCAGCGCCCGGGAAAATGGAAACACCATATATTTT. Translating gives CASARENGNTIYF. V is TRBV2 and J is TRBJ1-3; D is uncertain. Trimming took off 8 bases at V and 3 bases at J, with 11 bases between the two ends. The CDR3 runs to 13 residues. Germline V CDR1 and CDR2: SNHLY, FYNNEI.

CDR3 DNA sequence: TGTGCCAGCAGCTTGTGGACTAGCGGGAGCTACGAGCAGTACTTC. Its protein product is CASSLWTSGSYEQYF. This chain links TRBV5-4 with TRBJ2-7, with TRBD2 identical over 13 bases. Losses at the gene ends were 1 base for V and 3 bases for J; bases not matched to a gene: 1. CDR1 is SGHNT, CDR2 YYREEE, per germline (reference sequence). This CDR3 is built from 15 residues.